A selection of T cell receptor beta chains follows, all from one sample in a study of PD-L1 blockade in urothelial cancer. Using immunoSEQ multiplex PCR, the repertoire was profiled, and TCRdb retains in-frame clones only, with some absent. Of 50,000 or so clones listed, nearly 85% are singletons. Sequences were derived from PBMCs, sampled around atezolizumab (anti-PD-L1) treatment. These receptors came from a man aged 35 to 55 with urothelial cancer. Both conserved end residues are part of each CDR3. D genes are given only for firm matches. Only some rows state a clone size, as once, few, many or a class for expanded clones.

TRBV5-4	.	14	TRBJ2-5	.	CASSLAGWRETQYF	TGTGCCAGCAGCTTGGCGGGCTGGAGGGAGACCCAGTACTTC
TRBV15	.	14	TRBJ2-5	.	CATSLRLEAETQYF	TGTGCCACCAGCTTAAGACTAGAGGCTGAGACCCAGTACTTC
TRBV5-1	.	15	TRBJ2-3	.	CASSSPDWSTDTQYF	TGCGCCAGCAGCTCTCCGGACTGGAGCACAGATACGCAGTATTTT
TRBV7-2	.	14	TRBJ2-5	.	CASSFQGPQETQYF	TGTGCCAGCAGCTTTCAGGGTCCCCAAGAGACCCAGTACTTC
TRBV30	.	15	TRBJ2-1	.	CAWSVAVGYYNEQFF	TGTGCCTGGAGTGTAGCAGTGGGCTACTACAATGAGCAGTTCTTC
TRBV19	.	14	TRBJ1-5	.	CASSMSKYSQPQHF	TGTGCCAGTAGTATGTCTAAGTATTCTCAGCCCCAGCATTTT
TRBV6-4	TRBD2	13	TRBJ2-2	.	CASSVGGTGELFF	TGTGCCAGCAGTGTGGGAGGGACCGGGGAGCTGTTTTTT
TRBV7-8	TRBD1	16	TRBJ2-2	.	CASSLQGRGSGGELFF	TGTGCCAGCAGCTTACAAGGCAGGGGGAGCGGCGGGGAGCTGTTTTTT
TRBV18	.	13	TRBJ1-1	.	CASSPEGGGEAFF	TGTGCCAGCTCCCCGGAAGGGGGGGGTGAAGCTTTCTTT
TRBV29-1	TRBD2	15	TRBJ2-7	once	CSVGTSGRKLYEQYF	TGCAGCGTTGGTACTAGCGGGAGGAAATTGTACGAGCAGTACTTC
TRBV6-1	TRBD1	15	TRBJ2-1	few	CASSGGQGSINEQFF	TGTGCCAGCAGTGGAGGACAGGGGTCAATTAATGAGCAGTTCTTC
TRBV7-2	.	14	TRBJ2-5	.	CASSILYRPETQYF	TGTGCCAGCAGCATACTTTACCGTCCGGAGACCCAGTACTTC
TRBV5-1	.	14	TRBJ1-1	many	CASSSEGVDTEAFF	TGCGCCAGCAGCTCGGAAGGGGTAGACACTGAAGCTTTCTTT
TRBV7-9	TRBD2	13	TRBJ2-1	.	CATQGLDINEQFF	TGTGCCACCCAGGGACTAGATATCAATGAGCAGTTCTTC
TRBV13	.	13	TRBJ1-4	.	CASSLGGQEKLFF	TGTGCCAGCAGCTTAGGGGGGCAGGAAAAACTGTTTTTT
TRBV28	.	15	TRBJ1-4	.	CASSLNADLGEKLFF	TGTGCCAGCAGTTTAAACGCGGACTTGGGAGAAAAACTGTTTTTT
TRBV9	TRBD2	14	TRBJ2-1	.	CASSVVAGVGEQFF	TGTGCCAGCAGCGTAGTAGCGGGAGTGGGTGAGCAGTTCTTC
TRBV5-1	TRBD2	15	TRBJ2-1	.	CASSFLAGEANEQFF	TGCGCCAGCAGCTTCCTAGCGGGAGAGGCCAATGAGCAGTTCTTC
TRBV4-1	.	14	TRBJ2-3	.	CASSQGSGTDTQYF	TGCGCCAGCAGCCAAGGTAGCGGAACAGATACGCAGTATTTT
TRBV5-6	.	14	TRBJ1-2	.	CASSLLVGLNGYTF	TGTGCCAGCAGCCTTCTAGTAGGCCTGAATGGCTACACCTTC
TRBV19	TRBD1	14	TRBJ2-5	once	CASSVWTGQETQYF	TGTGCCAGTAGTGTCTGGACAGGACAAGAGACCCAGTACTTC
TRBV14	.	13	TRBJ1-4	.	CASSGGWSEKLFF	TGTGCCAGCAGCGGAGGGTGGAGTGAAAAACTGTTTTTT
TRBV5-1	TRBD2	15	TRBJ2-7	few	CASSLPGLGYHEQYF	TGCGCCAGCAGCTTACCGGGACTAGGGTATCACGAGCAGTACTTC
TRBV28	.	16	TRBJ1-1	.	CASNSPGLQGNTEAFF	TGTGCCAGCAACTCTCCCGGGTTACAGGGGAACACTGAAGCTTTCTTT
TRBV4-2	TRBD2	16	TRBJ2-1	.	CASSPSTSGRDFEQFF	TGTGCCAGCAGCCCCTCGACTAGCGGGAGGGACTTTGAGCAGTTCTTC
TRBV2	.	14	TRBJ2-1	.	CASGSVGPVNEQFF	TGTGCCAGCGGGTCGGTGGGGCCCGTTAATGAGCAGTTCTTC
TRBV6-1	.	14	TRBJ2-1	.	CASSFRGMVSEQFF	TGTGCCAGCAGTTTCAGGGGTATGGTTTCTGAGCAGTTCTTC
TRBV6-5	.	13	TRBJ2-6	.	CASRSSGANVLTF	TGTGCCAGCCGTAGCTCTGGGGCCAACGTCCTGACTTTC
TRBV19	TRBD1	14	TRBJ2-2	.	CASSRYRGTGELFF	TGTGCCAGTAGTAGGTACAGGGGTACCGGGGAGCTGTTTTTT
TRBV2	TRBD2	16	TRBJ2-1	.	CASSASLAGGYNEQFF	TGTGCCAGCAGTGCATCTTTAGCGGGAGGCTACAATGAGCAGTTCTTC
TRBV7-3	TRBD2	14	TRBJ2-1	.	CASSLSSGRDEQFF	TGTGCCAGCAGCTTATCTAGCGGTCGAGATGAGCAGTTCTTC
TRBV7-9	TRBD2	16	TRBJ2-2	few	CATPGAGVTNTGELFF	TGTGCCACCCCGGGAGCGGGAGTGACGAACACCGGGGAGCTGTTTTTT
TRBV5-1	TRBD2	13	TRBJ2-7	.	CASRTSGSYEQYF	TGCGCCAGCAGGACTAGCGGGAGCTACGAGCAGTACTTC
TRBV7-3	.	15	TRBJ2-3	.	CASSSTGLFTDTQYF	TGTGCCAGCAGCTCCACGGGACTCTTCACAGATACGCAGTATTTT
TRBV2	.	15	TRBJ1-2	.	CASSEERGANYGYTF	TGTGCCAGCAGTGAGGAACGGGGGGCTAACTATGGCTACACCTTC
TRBV6-5	.	14	TRBJ2-7	.	CASRRGQTSYEQYF	TGTGCCAGCAGACGTGGACAGACGTCCTACGAGCAGTACTTC
TRBV30	.	15	TRBJ1-3	.	CAWGRGPNSGNTIYF	TGTGCCTGGGGCAGGGGCCCCAACTCTGGAAACACCATATATTTT
TRBV19	TRBD1	13	TRBJ2-3	.	CASLGQGADTQYF	TGTGCCAGCTTAGGACAGGGGGCAGATACGCAGTATTTT
TRBV2	.	15	TRBJ2-1	.	CASSELGGTYNEQFF	TGTGCCAGCAGTGAGCTCGGCGGGACTTACAATGAGCAGTTCTTC
TRBV30	.	14	TRBJ1-2	.	CAWSMGFGEDGYTF	TGTGCCTGGAGCATGGGGTTCGGGGAGGATGGCTACACCTTC
TRBV7-6	.	14	TRBJ2-5	.	CASSLRGLGETQYF	TGTGCCAGCAGCTTAAGGGGGTTGGGAGAGACCCAGTACTTC
TRBV6-6	TRBD1	14	TRBJ1-1	.	CATGTGVGDTEAFF	TGTGCCACCGGGACAGGGGTCGGGGACACTGAAGCTTTCTTT
TRBV6-4	.	15	TRBJ2-1	once	CASSELPSPYNEQFF	TGTGCCAGCAGTGAACTACCTTCCCCCTACAATGAGCAGTTCTTC
TRBV2	.	13	TRBJ1-4	once	CASTPGLHEKLFF	TGTGCCAGCACCCCGGGACTGCATGAAAAACTGTTTTTT
TRBV30	TRBD2	14	TRBJ2-7	.	CACKTSGILYEQYF	TGTGCCTGCAAGACTAGCGGGATCCTCTACGAGCAGTACTTC
TRBV28	TRBD2	14	TRBJ2-1	.	CASTHSGGYNEQFF	TGTGCCAGCACCCACTCCGGGGGGTACAATGAGCAGTTCTTC
TRBV10-3	TRBD1	15	TRBJ1-1	few	CAISGTGGHRAEAFF	TGTGCCATCAGTGGGACAGGGGGGCATCGAGCTGAAGCTTTCTTT
TRBV4-1	.	16	TRBJ2-7	.	CASSQFGVLGSNEQYF	TGCGCCAGCAGCCAATTCGGGGTACTTGGGTCCAACGAGCAGTACTTC
TRBV4-2	TRBD2	15	TRBJ2-3	.	CASSPPGLAVDTQYF	TGTGCCAGCAGCCCACCGGGACTAGCTGTAGATACGCAGTATTTT
TRBV4-1	.	14	TRBJ1-5	once	CASSQGHSNQPQHF	TGCGCCAGCAGCCAAGGGCATAGCAATCAGCCCCAGCATTTT
TRBV11-2	TRBD1	14	TRBJ1-2	.	CASSRDSVEYGYTF	TGTGCCAGCAGCCGGGACAGCGTCGAATATGGCTACACCTTC
TRBV7-9	.	16	TRBJ2-7	.	CASSPLRGAKTYEQYF	TGTGCCAGCAGCCCCCTGCGCGGGGCAAAAACCTACGAGCAGTACTTC
TRBV29-1	.	10	TRBJ1-1	.	CSVADIEAFF	TGCAGCGTTGCGGACATCGAAGCTTTCTTT
TRBV5-4	TRBD1	13	TRBJ2-5	.	CASSANRGETQYF	TGTGCCAGCAGCGCGAACAGGGGAGAGACCCAGTACTTC